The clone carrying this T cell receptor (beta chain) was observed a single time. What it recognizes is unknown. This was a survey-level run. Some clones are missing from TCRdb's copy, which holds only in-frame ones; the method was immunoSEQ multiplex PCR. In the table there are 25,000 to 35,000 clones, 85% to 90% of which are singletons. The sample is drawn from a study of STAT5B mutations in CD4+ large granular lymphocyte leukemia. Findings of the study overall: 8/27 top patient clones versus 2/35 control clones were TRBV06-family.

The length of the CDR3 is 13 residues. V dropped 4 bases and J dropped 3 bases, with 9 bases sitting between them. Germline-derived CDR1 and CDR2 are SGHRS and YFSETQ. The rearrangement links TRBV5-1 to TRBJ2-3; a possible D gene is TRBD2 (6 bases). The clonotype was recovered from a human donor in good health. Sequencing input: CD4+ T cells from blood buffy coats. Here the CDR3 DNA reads TGCGCCAGCAGCCAAGGGACTACAGATACGCAGTATTTT. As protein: CASSQGTTDTQYF.